The T cell receptor (beta chain) under discussion was sequenced for a study of T cell repertoires in cytomegalovirus infection (dated by TCRdb to between 2019 and 2020). General notes on the study: Recently identified HLA-C-restricted CMV epitopes, whose presentation resists viral immunomodulation, were targeted by peptide stimulations together with well-studied HLA-B-restricted epitopes. The HLA type of each donor mattered for the analysis, because public TCR beta signatures pointed to carriage of CMV infection along with the matching HLA type.

This clonotype has just a few counts. There is no known antigen for this receptor. Base qualities are not recorded, but no much larger clone differs from it by a single base. On the study overall, not on this receptor specifically: In both this cohort and an independent cohort of some 380 donors, the cumulative frequency of public TCR beta family members distinguished carriers of CMV infection plus the relevant HLA type. The ex vivo response was dominated by HLA-C-restricted CMV-specific TCR beta clonotypes, which also provided the single most frequent clonotype in two of eight donors.

According to the germline V gene, CDR1 reads MGHRA and CDR2 reads YSYEKL. The CDR3 numbers 12 residues from cysteine through phenylalanine. This entry keeps only the CDR3 DNA: 36 bases, framed from base 1. V is clipped by 4 bases and J by 11 bases, and the sequence between their germline boundaries is 9 bases long. This specimen's treatment or condition label, per the study, means: in vitro stimulation with specific CMV peptide epitopes to enrich CMV-specific T cells. The run used an Illumina HiSeq 1500. The public reads were reprocessed in TCRdb via fastp at Q25 and MiXCR, keeping in-frame beta chains. Identical CDR3 proteins give one entry, which carries the most common genes and DNA. The sample yields just under 500,000 distinct CDR3 sequences; 30% to 35% were counted once. 15% to 20% of the sample lies in the top ten.

This sequence was found in a human donor in good health (CMV status not recorded). Some clones in this sample may be carry-over from other donors' samples. The material sequenced was cultured PBMCs, taken from culture after CMV antigen stimulation. The receptor chain draws on TRBV4-1 and TRBJ1-6; a tentative D match to TRBD1 spans 5 bases. The CDR3 region has the sequence CASSRGLTPLHF. The DNA is TGCGCCAGCAGCCGGGGACTCACACCCCTCCACTTT.